A single sample gave rise to the 28 T cell receptor beta chains below, sequenced in a study of blood T cells in healthy people across ages (dated by TCRdb to the mid-2010s). The method was 5' RACE. The second PCR ran for roughly 7 to 11 cycles and used a J-beta primer mix along with a sample-barcoded 5' primer. The raw public reads went through TCRdb reprocessing: fastp at Q25, MiXCR clone calling, in-frame beta chains kept. Identical CDR3 proteins give one entry, which carries the most common genes and DNA. The sample table shows fewer than 2 million distinct CDR3 sequences, and 35% to 50% are seen once. Roughly 23% of the sample is in the top ten clones. The sample comprised blood. Receptors were obtained from a human donor in good health.

The rearrangement links TRBV6-5 to TRBJ2-3; 9 bases line up with TRBD2. This CDR3 has 15 residues. The ends lost 6 bases at V and 5 bases at J; junction bases unmatched: 9. Looked up from germline, CDR1 is MNHEY and CDR2 is SVGAGI. The chain's CDR3 is CASRARRGGVDTQYF. For the CDR3, the DNA is TGTGCCAGCAGAGCGCGGCGGGGGGGCGTAGATACGCAGTATTTT.

A remark on this clonotype: Since the CDR3 does not end with the conserved phenylalanine or tryptophan, this likely comes from a read error. The chain links TRBV7-9 to TRBJ1-2; no clear D gene. CDR3 length: 16 amino acids. Germline values: CDR1 SEHNR, CDR2 FQNEAQ (reference sequence). DNA of the CDR3: TGCGCCAGCAGCTTAGACCAAGGAGATGGGGACTATGGCTACACCGTC. This gives the protein CASSLDQGDGDYGYTV.

This clonotype occurred a few times. The V gene is TRBV12-5, the J gene TRBJ2-3; no definite D call. The CDR3 totals 12 residues. The germline CDR1 and CDR2 sequences are LGHNT and FRNRAP. Trimming pared 1 base from V and 11 bases from J, leaving 10 bases between. Here the CDR3 reads CASGLAHKRQYF. For the CDR3, the DNA is TGTGCTAGTGGTTTGGCCCATAAGAGGCAGTATTTT. Using reference TRBV12-5 and TRBJ2-3 for the parts outside the CDR3, the full variable domain is DARVTQTPRHKVTEMGQEVTMRCQPILGHNTVFWYRQTMMQGLELLAYFRNRAPLDDSGMPKDRFSAEMPDATLATLKIQPSEPRDSAVYFCASGLAHKRQYFGPGTRLTVL.

V is TRBV5-1 and J is TRBJ1-2, with a tentative D call TRBD1 (6 bases). The CDR3 loop spans 14 amino acids. The germline CDR1 and CDR2 sequences are SGHRS and YFSETQ. V was cut by 4 bases and J by 1 base, with 11 bases left in between. The CDR3 here is CASSKEDSNYGYTF. As DNA, the CDR3 is TGCGCCAGCAGCAAAGAGGACAGTAACTATGGCTACACCTTC.

V gene TRBV5-1 combines with J gene TRBJ2-3; D is perhaps TRBD1 (6 bases). Germline lookup yields CDR1 SGHRS and CDR2 YFSETQ. V gave up 5 bases and J gave up 2 bases, with 15 bases separating them. This CDR3 is built from 15 residues. DNA of the CDR3: TGCGCCAGCAGAATAACAGGGCTCCCCACAGATACGCAGTATTTT. Its translation is CASRITGLPTDTQYF.

The chain uses TRBV28 and TRBJ1-2; maybe TRBD1 (5 bases). The germline gives CDR1 MDHEN, CDR2 SYDVKM. V lost 7 bases, J lost 2 bases, and 14 bases lay in between. This CDR3 has 14 amino acids. The CDR3 DNA reads TGTGCCAGCATCTTAGACGGGGGAAACTATGGCTACACCTTC. As protein: CASILDGGNYGYTF.

CDR3 bases: TGTGCCAGCAGCTTAGTATTCGCTAGCGGGTACAATGAGCAGTTCTTC. This gives the protein CASSLVFASGYNEQFF. V gene TRBV7-9 combines with J gene TRBJ2-1; 8 bases align to TRBD2. V gave up 1 base and J gave up 4 bases; unmatched junction bases: 6. Germline V gene sequence: CDR1 SEHNR, CDR2 FQNEAQ (reference sequence). The CDR3 is 16 residues long.

This clonotype was seen more than once but under ten times. The V and J genes are TRBV6-2 or TRBV6-3 and TRBJ2-7; no definite D call. Trimming took 7 bases from V and 10 from J, leaving 23 bases between them. Germline CDR1 MNHEY, CDR2 SVGEGT. The CDR3 has 14 amino acids. In DNA, the CDR3 is TGTGCCAGCACCCCAGTTAGGCGGAAGGGTGCCCAGTACTTC. Its protein is CASTPVRRKGAQYF.

The chain recombines TRBV7-2 with TRBJ1-5; D call uncertain. Trimming took off 2 bases at V and 2 bases at J, with 10 bases between the two ends. Germline V gene data show CDR1 as SGHTA and CDR2 as FQGNSA. The CDR3 loop spans 15 amino acids. This CDR3 is CASSLSYGGNQPQHF. Here the CDR3 DNA reads TGTGCCAGCAGCTTATCATACGGGGGCAATCAGCCCCAGCATTTT.

The genes are TRBV5-1 and TRBJ1-2, with D unclear. CDR1 and CDR2 (germline): SGHRS, YFSETQ. Between the trimmed V and J ends, which lost 4 bases and 4 bases, there was a span of 14 bases. The CDR3 loop spans 14 amino acids. The DNA for the CDR3 is TGCGCCAGCAGCCAAACAAGGAGTAGCTATGGCTACACCTTC. This encodes CASSQTRSSYGYTF.

This clonotype has at least ten counts. The V call is TRBV7-2, the J call TRBJ2-7; TRBD2 agrees at 9 bases. V shed 1 base, J shed 2 bases, and the junction held 3 bases outside the gene matches. Germline CDR1 and CDR2: SGHTA and FQGNSA. CDR3 length: 15 residues. CDR3 sequence reads: CASSLDGGGAYEQYF. CDR3 sequence (DNA): TGTGCCAGCAGCTTAGATGGCGGGGGGGCCTACGAGCAGTACTTC. The variable domain in full, completed from reference TRBV7-2 and TRBJ2-7, reads GAGVSQSPSNKVTEKGKDVELRCDPISGHTALYWYRQSLGQGLEFLIYFQGNSAPDKSGLPSDRFSAERTGGSVSTLTIQRTQQEDSAVYLCASSLDGGGAYEQYFGPGTRLTVT.

The sample holds a few counts of this clonotype. The chain has TRBV2 and TRBJ2-7; D unresolved. Trimming cost V 4 bases and J 0 bases, with 10 bases left between them. This CDR3 is built from 14 residues. From germline, CDR1 is SNHLY and CDR2 FYNNEI. CDR3 nucleotides: TGTGCCAGCAGTGTGGCGGAAAGCTCCTACGAGCAGTACTTC. As protein: CASSVAESSYEQYF. Based on the CDR3 plus reference TRBV2 and TRBJ2-7, the full variable domain is EPEVTQTPSHQVTQMGQEVILRCVPISNHLYFYWYRQILGQKVEFLVSFYNNEISEKSEIFDDQFSVERPDGSNFTLKIRSTKLEDSAMYFCASSVAESSYEQYFGPGTRLTVT.

The J gene is TRBJ2-2, the V gene TRBV18, with TRBD2 identical over 7 bases. V lost 3 bases and J lost 1; bases outside the gene matches: 5. The CDR3 covers 16 residues. Germline V lookup: CDR1 KGHSH, CDR2 LQKENI. CDR3 DNA: TGTGCCAGCTCACCCCTTGCGGGGGAGAACACCGGGGAGCTGTTTTTT. Protein: CASSPLAGENTGELFF.

The sample holds a few counts of this clonotype. The chain links TRBV7-9 to TRBJ2-1; D might be TRBD1 or TRBD2, each matching 5 bases. V lost 1 base, J lost 7 bases, and 17 bases lay in between. The germline V gene encodes CDR1 SEHNR and CDR2 FQNEAQ (reference sequence). CDR3 length equals 16 residues. The CDR3 region is CASSLGNGALTNEQFF. CDR3 nucleotide sequence: TGTGCCAGCAGCTTAGGTAACGGGGCACTAACGAATGAGCAGTTCTTC.

This clonotype showed up just a few times. The V call is TRBV27, the J call TRBJ2-4; 9 bases are shared with TRBD2. The CDR3 has 15 amino acids. V shed 2 bases and J 7 bases; nucleotides not matched to a gene: 6. Germline-derived CDR1 and CDR2 are MNHEY and SMNVEV (reference sequence). Here the CDR3 reads CASSLGSGGMNIQYF. For the CDR3, the DNA is TGTGCCAGCAGTTTAGGTAGCGGGGGTATGAACATTCAGTACTTC.

The gene calls are TRBV28 and TRBJ2-1; 7 bases are a match to TRBD1. Unmatched junction bases numbered 10, after V lost 3 bases and J lost 5 bases. The CDR3 length is 16 residues. Germline CDR1 and CDR2: MDHEN and SYDVKM. The CDR3 DNA reads as TGTGCCAGCAGTTTGGTAACGGACAGGAGGAACAATGAGCAGTTCTTC. This gives the protein CASSLVTDRRNNEQFF.

This clonotype was picked up a small number of times. CDR3 loop: CASSLALPSSYEQYF. CDR3 bases: TGTGCCAGCAGCTTAGCGCTCCCCAGCTCCTACGAGCAGTACTTC. The genes are TRBV7-2 and TRBJ2-7; D not resolved. Germline assignment: CDR1 SGHTA and CDR2 FQGNSA. The CDR3 has 15 amino acids. Deletions cut 0 bases from V and 0 bases from J, with 9 bases between.

The chain employs TRBV29-1 and TRBJ2-7, with unresolved D. The CDR3 loop spans 12 amino acids. CDR1 is SQVTM, CDR2 ANQGSEA, per germline. V was trimmed by 4 bases and J by 0 bases, leaving 7 bases between them. The chain's CDR3 is CSVAVSSYEQYF. The CDR3, as DNA: TGCAGCGTTGCAGTGAGCTCCTACGAGCAGTACTTC.

As for this clonotype: This may stem from a read error, because a much larger clone lies one nucleotide away. This chain uses TRBV6-4 with TRBJ2-7, with unresolved D. The J call may be wrong; the DNA end is better matched by TRBJ2-5. Germline V CDR1 and CDR2: MRHNA, SNTAGT. The CDR3 has 13 amino acids. DNA of the CDR3: TGTGCCAGCAGGGTTAACACGGGTGAGACCCAGTACTTC. Protein product: CASRVNTGETQYF.

The chain has TRBV12-3 or TRBV12-4 and TRBJ2-1, with D possibly matching TRBD2 (7 bases). With 6 bases removed from V and 2 bases from J, the gap between germline ends came to 20 bases. The CDR3 length is 17 residues. The CDR3 loop is CASSYLLRGATYNEQFF. The CDR3, as DNA: TGTGCCAGCAGCTACCTGCTTCGGGGGGCAACCTACAATGAGCAGTTCTTC.

The chain recombines TRBV6-5 with TRBJ2-1; the D call may be TRBD1 or TRBD2 (5 bases each). The CDR3 loop spans 15 amino acids. Germline-derived CDR1 and CDR2 are MNHEY and SVGAGI. Trimming took off 3 bases at V and 4 bases at J, with 13 bases between the two ends. In DNA form, the CDR3 reads TGTGCCAGCAGTTATGACCGGGACCCATACAATGAGCAGTTCTTC. As protein: CASSYDRDPYNEQFF.

Concerning this clonotype itself: Mismatch with germline at one junction end may stem from a read error. V is TRBV9 and J is TRBJ2-3; maybe TRBD1 (6 bases). This CDR3 is built from 16 residues. Germline V gene data show CDR1 as SGDLS and CDR2 as YYNGEE. CDR3 sequence: CASCVVDGQHTDTQYF. In DNA, the CDR3 is TGTGCCAGCTGCGTAGTAGACGGACAGCACACAGATACGCAGTATTTT.

This clonotype was seen more than once but under ten times. The V call is TRBV7-9, the J call TRBJ2-5, with a possible D match to TRBD2 (6 bases). The DNA matches TRBJ2-7 better at its end, which makes the J call doubtful. CDR3 length: 16 residues. Germline-derived CDR1 and CDR2 are SEHNR and FQNEAQ (reference sequence). CDR3 loop: CASSLADGGGCYEQYF. Here the CDR3 DNA reads TGTGCCAGCAGCTTAGCGGACGGGGGTGGATGCTACGAGCAGTACTTC.

The chain uses TRBV4-3 and TRBJ2-3; D call uncertain. Germline CDR1 is LGHNA and CDR2 is YSLEER. V was clipped by 0 bases and J by 4 bases, with 11 bases between them. The CDR3 covers 15 residues. The CDR3 reads CASSQDSRFSDTQYF. The CDR3 DNA reads as TGCGCCAGCAGCCAAGACTCGCGGTTTTCAGATACGCAGTATTTT.

This clonotype was detected only a few times. This rearrangement joins TRBV5-1 to TRBJ1-2, with 8 bases lining up with TRBD1. This CDR3 has 13 amino acids. The junction had 3 bases not matched to a gene; V was cut back by 0 bases and J by 8 bases. Germline CDR1 is SGHRS and CDR2 is YFSETQ. The CDR3 bases are TGCGCCAGCAGCTTGGATTGGGACAGGGGCTACACCTTC. As protein: CASSLDWDRGYTF. The full variable domain, rest sourced from reference TRBV5-1 and TRBJ1-2, is KAGVTQTPRYLIKTRGQQVTLSCSPISGHRSVSWYQQTPGQGLQFLFEYFSETQRNKGNFPGRFSGRQFSNSRSEMNVSTLELGDSALYLCASSLDWDRGYTFGSGTRLTVV.

Remarks on this clonotype: Germline is not matched at one junction end, which may reflect a read error. This chain connects TRBV7-9 to TRBJ2-1, with unresolved D. The length of the CDR3 is 17 residues. Germline CDR1 SEHNR, CDR2 FQNEAQ (reference sequence). The CDR3 DNA follows: TGCGCCAGCAGCTTTGTAGGGTCCACAGAAGACTACAATGAGCAGTTCTTC. Protein: CASSFVGSTEDYNEQFF.

The rearrangement uses TRBV6-1 and TRBJ1-2; 7 nucleotides agree with TRBD1. The germline gives CDR1 MNHNS, CDR2 SASEGT. CDR3 size: 18 residues. V was clipped by 8 bases and J by 2 bases; unmatched bases: 20. This chain's CDR3 is CASSRAGTATLLNYGYTF. The CDR3 DNA sequence: TGTGCCAGCTCCCGCGCTGGGACAGCCACATTACTGAACTATGGCTACACCTTC.

The table lists this clonotype with a few counts. The chain uses TRBV20-1 and TRBJ2-2; D is undetermined. The V and J ends lost 1 base and 5 bases respectively, with 8 bases between them. Germline V gives CDR1 DFQATT, CDR2 SNEGSKA (reference sequence). The CDR3 has 13 amino acids. CDR3 nucleotides: TGCAGTGCTAGAGCAGTTTTGACCGGGGAGCTGTTTTTT. It specifies CSARAVLTGELFF.